This T cell receptor beta chain was recovered during a study of OX40 agonist ivuxolimab in advanced cancers. Per the germline V gene, CDR1 is KGHSH and CDR2 is LQKENI. This CDR3 is built from 15 residues. V lost 0 bases and J lost 0, with 6 bases in between. Repertoires were generated with immunoSEQ multiplex PCR, while TCRdb's copy carries only in-frame clones and drops some. Here the sample spans around 41,000 clones, around 81% being singletons. The sample in question was CD4+ or CD8+ T cells sorted from blood, obtained in a trial of the OX40 agonist ivuxolimab. This clonotype originated in an adult with an advanced solid tumor such as melanoma, head and neck, liver or kidney cancer. The chain has TRBV18 and TRBJ1-3; D ambiguous. The CDR3 here is CASSPPSRSGNTIYF. CDR3 bases: TGTGCCAGCTCACCACCAAGTCGCTCTGGAAACACCATATATTTT.